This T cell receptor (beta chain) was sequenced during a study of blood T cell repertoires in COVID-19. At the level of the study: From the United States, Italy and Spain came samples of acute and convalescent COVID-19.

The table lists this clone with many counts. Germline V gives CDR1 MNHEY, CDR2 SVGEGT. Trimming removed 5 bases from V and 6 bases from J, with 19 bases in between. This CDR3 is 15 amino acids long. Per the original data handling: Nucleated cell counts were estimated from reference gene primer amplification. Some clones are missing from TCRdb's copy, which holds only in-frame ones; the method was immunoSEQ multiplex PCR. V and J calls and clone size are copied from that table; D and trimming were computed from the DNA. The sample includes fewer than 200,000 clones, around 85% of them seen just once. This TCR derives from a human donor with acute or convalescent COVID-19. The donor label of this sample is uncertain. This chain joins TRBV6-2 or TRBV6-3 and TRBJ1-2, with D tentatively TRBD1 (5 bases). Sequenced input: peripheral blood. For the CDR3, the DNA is TGTGCCAGCAGTAGGCCTACAGGTATCCAGAATGGCTACACCTTC. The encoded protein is CASSRPTGIQNGYTF.